This T cell receptor (beta chain) emerged from a study of blood T cells in healthy people across ages. Study observations and caveats: While age rose, TCR beta diversity per million T cells dropped in a roughly linear way. Unknown CMV status may confound age-related changes in expanded clones.

This clonotype has more than one count but fewer than ten. The antigen is undetermined. Peripheral blood, about 9.8 milliliters per donor, was collected. V lost 5 bases to trimming and J lost 6 bases, with 17 bases between them. CDR3 length equals 14 residues. The germline V gene has CDR1 LGHNA and CDR2 YSLEER. Alongside a J-beta primer mix, a sample-barcoded 5' primer served in a second PCR lasting about 7 to 12 cycles. The template-switch adaptor was a 5' adaptor with 12 random nucleotides. It tagged each cDNA molecule. TCRdb re-called the 5' RACE reads with MiXCR, one entry per CDR3 protein. In the table there are 650,000 to 800,000 distinct CDR3 sequences, around two fifths of which are singletons.

The sequenced material came from blood. The TCR was taken from a man in his 60s in good health. The rearrangement uses TRBV4-3 and TRBJ2-7; the D is unclear. This CDR3 reads CASSSQIVSREQYF. CDR3 sequence (DNA): TGCGCCAGCAGCTCGCAAATAGTATCTCGCGAGCAGTACTTC.